The source of this T cell receptor beta chain is a study of naive and memory T cell subsets. Notes on the study in general: A few larger clonotypes appeared in naive repertoires, especially CD8, possibly memory cells re-expressing CD45RA.

Overnight CMV lysate stimulation of fresh PBMCs defined donor CMV status by CD4+ IFNgamma. An equimolar mix of two oligonucleotides served as the beta constant-region primer for TRBC1 and TRBC2. Four rounds of PCR amplified the ligated cDNA using nested alpha and beta constant-region primers plus SP2. The cDNA 3' end received a ligated single-stranded oligonucleotide carrying the SP2 primer and a 12-nucleotide UMI. TCRdb ran MiXCR on the UMI-ligation and nested PCR reads and lists one entry per CDR3 protein. The sample consists of tens of thousands of distinct CDR3 sequences, 9% to 9.5% of them appearing once. This clonotype was recorded at least ten times. What it recognizes is unknown. The CDR3 spans 13 residues. The germline V and J ends were trimmed by 1 base and 3 bases, with 7 bases remaining between them. Germline V gene data show CDR1 as MGHRA and CDR2 as YSYEKL.

This clonotype was obtained from a human donor in good health. The V and J genes are TRBV4-1 and TRBJ2-7, with no clear D. Material for sequencing was naive CD8+ T cells from blood. The CDR3 coding sequence is TGCGCCAGCAGCCAAGGGGCTCACTACGAGCAGTACTTC. This translates into CASSQGAHYEQYF.